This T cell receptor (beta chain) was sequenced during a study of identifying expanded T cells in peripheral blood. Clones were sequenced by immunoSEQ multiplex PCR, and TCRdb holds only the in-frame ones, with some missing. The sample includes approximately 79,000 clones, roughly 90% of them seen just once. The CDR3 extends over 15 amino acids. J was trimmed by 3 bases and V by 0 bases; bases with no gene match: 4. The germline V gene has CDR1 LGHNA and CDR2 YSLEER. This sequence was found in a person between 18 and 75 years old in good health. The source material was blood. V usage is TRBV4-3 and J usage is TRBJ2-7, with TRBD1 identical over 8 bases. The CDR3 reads CASSQELTGGYEQYF. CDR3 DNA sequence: TGCGCCAGCAGCCAAGAACTCACAGGGGGCTACGAGCAGTACTTC.